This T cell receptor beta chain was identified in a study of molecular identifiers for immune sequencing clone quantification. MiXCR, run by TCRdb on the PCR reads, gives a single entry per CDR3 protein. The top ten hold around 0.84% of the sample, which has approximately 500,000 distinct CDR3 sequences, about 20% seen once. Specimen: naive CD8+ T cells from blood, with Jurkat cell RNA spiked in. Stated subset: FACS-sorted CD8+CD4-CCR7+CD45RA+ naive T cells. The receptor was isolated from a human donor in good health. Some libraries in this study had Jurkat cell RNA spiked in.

Here the CDR3 reads CASSMAAYEQYF. CDR3 sequence (DNA): TGTGCCAGCAGCATGGCGGCATACGAGCAGTACTTC. The V gene is TRBV5-5, the J gene TRBJ2-7; D unresolved. The CDR3 contains 12 residues. The V gene's germline CDR1 is SGHKS and CDR2 YYEKEE (reference sequence). The V end lost 4 bases, the J end lost 4 bases, and 9 bases lay between the germline ends.